One T cell receptor (beta chain) is described in this entry. Germline V gene data show CDR1 as SGDLS and CDR2 as YYNGEE. The length of the CDR3 is 16 residues. J lost 2 bases, V lost 4 bases, and 8 bases had no gene match. Per the original methods: Counts of nucleated cells, estimated from reference gene primer amplification, were obtained. The table came from immunoSEQ multiplex PCR; TCRdb's copy has only in-frame clones and leaves some out. Clone size and the V and J calls come from that table; the DNA yielded D and trimming. The sample contains around 500,000 clones, roughly 90% of which appear only once. The data originate from a study of blood T cell repertoires in COVID-19. Background on the study: Nucleic acid was either cDNA or gDNA, and it came from T cells, B-cell-depleted T cells, or PBMCs.

Participant reports of clinical history set cohort assignment. The clonotype was recovered from a woman aged 40 to 50 who had recovered from COVID-19. This chain connects TRBV9 to TRBJ2-2; TRBD2 aligns across 7 bases. The sample taken for sequencing was PBMCs or T cells enriched from blood (not recorded which). The CDR3: CASSQAGWGNTGELFF. The CDR3 nucleotides are TGTGCCAGCAGCCAAGCGGGATGGGGAAACACCGGGGAGCTGTTTTTT.